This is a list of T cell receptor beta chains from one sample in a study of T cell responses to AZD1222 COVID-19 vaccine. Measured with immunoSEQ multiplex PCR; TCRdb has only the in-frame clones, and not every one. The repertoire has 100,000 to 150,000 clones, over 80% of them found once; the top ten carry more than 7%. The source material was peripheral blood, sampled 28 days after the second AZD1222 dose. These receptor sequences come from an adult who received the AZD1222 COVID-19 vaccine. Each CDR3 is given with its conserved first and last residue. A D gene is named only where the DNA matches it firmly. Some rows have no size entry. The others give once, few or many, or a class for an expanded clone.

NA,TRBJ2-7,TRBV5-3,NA,TGTGCCAGAAGCTTGTTCGGTGGGTTCCCCTACGAGCAGTACTTC,CARSLFGGFPYEQYF
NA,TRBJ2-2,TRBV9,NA,TGTGCCAGCAGCCCCCGGACCACCGGGGAGCTGTTTTTT,CASSPRTTGELFF
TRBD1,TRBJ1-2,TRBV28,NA,TGTGCCAGCACAGTACCGGGACAGGTGTCTTGGGGTGGCTACACCTTC,CASTVPGQVSWGGYTF
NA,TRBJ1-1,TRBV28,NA,TGTGCCAGCAGTTTAGGGGGGGACCGTGAAGCTTTCTTT,CASSLGGDREAFF
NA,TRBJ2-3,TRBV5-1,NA,TGCGCCAGCAGCTTGGGCGGGCTTGGGCGCACAGATACGCAGTATTTT,CASSLGGLGRTDTQYF
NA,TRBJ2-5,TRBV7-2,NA,TGTGCCAGCAGCTTAGTTTGGTTAGAGACCCAGTACTTC,CASSLVWLETQYF
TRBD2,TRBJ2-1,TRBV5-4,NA,TGTGCCAGCAGCCCAGGACTAGGACAGTTCTTC,CASSPGLGQFF
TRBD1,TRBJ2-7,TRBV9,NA,TGTGCCAGCAGCGTCACAGGGGGCTCTTGGGAGCAGTACTTC,CASSVTGGSWEQYF
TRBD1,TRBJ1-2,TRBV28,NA,TGTGCCAGCAGTTTGGGGGGACAGGGTGGGGCTAACTATGGCTACACCTTC,CASSLGGQGGANYGYTF
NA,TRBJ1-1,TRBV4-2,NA,TGTGCCAGCAGCCCTAAGGACAGGAACACTGAAGCTTTCTTT,CASSPKDRNTEAFF
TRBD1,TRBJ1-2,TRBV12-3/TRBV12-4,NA,TGTGCCAGCAGTCCTAGGGACAGGGGGTACACCTTC,CASSPRDRGYTF
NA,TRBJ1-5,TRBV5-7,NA,TGTGCCAGCAGCTTGGAGGGTGGAGGAGGCAATCAGCCCCAGCATTTT,CASSLEGGGGNQPQHF
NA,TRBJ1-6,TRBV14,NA,TGTGCCAGCAGCCAAGCCGGGACCCCAAATTCACCCCTCCACTTT,CASSQAGTPNSPLHF
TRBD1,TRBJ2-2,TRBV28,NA,TGTGCCAGCAGGACAGGGATTCCCACCGGGGAGCTGTTTTTT,CASRTGIPTGELFF
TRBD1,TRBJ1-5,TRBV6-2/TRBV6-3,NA,TGTGCCAGCAGCCACGGGACAGAGAATCAGCCCCAGCATTTT,CASSHGTENQPQHF
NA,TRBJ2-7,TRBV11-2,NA,TGTGCCAGCAGCTTATCCGGGGGAGGCTCCTACGAGCAGTACTTC,CASSLSGGGSYEQYF
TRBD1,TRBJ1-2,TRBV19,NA,TGTGCCAGTAGTATCAGCTATCAGGGGGCTTATGGCTACACCTTC,CASSISYQGAYGYTF
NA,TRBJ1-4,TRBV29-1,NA,TGCAGCGTTGTGTCGGGGCTCGGAGAAAAACTGTTTTTT,CSVVSGLGEKLFF
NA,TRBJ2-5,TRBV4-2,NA,TGTGCCAGCAGCCAGGATCCGTGGGGAGCTGGGGAGACCCAGTACTTC,CASSQDPWGAGETQYF
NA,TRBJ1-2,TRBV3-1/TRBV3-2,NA,TGTGCCAGCAGCTCAACGCAGGGCTACACCTTC,CASSSTQGYTF
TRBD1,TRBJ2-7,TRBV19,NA,TGTGCCAGTAGCCTAACCGGGACAGGGAACCACGAGCAGTACTTC,CASSLTGTGNHEQYF
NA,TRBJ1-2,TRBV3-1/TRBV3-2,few,TGTGCCAGCAGCCAAGGACAGGATGGCTACACCTTC,CASSQGQDGYTF
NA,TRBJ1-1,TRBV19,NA,TGTGCCGTTTCCAGGGGAAGGAACACTGAAGCTTTCTTT,CAVSRGRNTEAFF
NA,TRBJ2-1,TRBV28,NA,TGTGCCAGCACCGACGAGGCGTGGAATGAGCAGTTCTTC,CASTDEAWNEQFF
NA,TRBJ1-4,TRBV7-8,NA,TGTGCCAGCAGCTTAGCCGTAGGGATGGGGACTAATGAAAAACTGTTTTTT,CASSLAVGMGTNEKLFF
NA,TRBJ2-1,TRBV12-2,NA,TGTGCAAGTCGCCCGAGCGGGAGGGGGGTTGAGCAGTTCTTC,CASRPSGRGVEQFF
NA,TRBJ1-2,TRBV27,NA,TGTGCCAGCAGTGCTAATCCGGGGGCTCAGAGCTATGGCTACACCTTC,CASSANPGAQSYGYTF
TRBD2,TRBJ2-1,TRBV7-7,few,TGTGCTAGCAGCCCATCCACTAGCGGGACCTACAATGAGCAGTTCTTC,CASSPSTSGTYNEQFF
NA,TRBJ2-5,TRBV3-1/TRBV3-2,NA,TGTGCCAGCAGCCAAGAACCGCGAGGAGGGTGGGGAGAGACCCAGTACTTC,CASSQEPRGGWGETQYF
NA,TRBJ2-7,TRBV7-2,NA,TGTGCCAGCAGCGGGCACCGGGACAACTACGAGCAGTACTTC,CASSGHRDNYEQYF
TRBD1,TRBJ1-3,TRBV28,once,TGTGCCAGCAGTTTCTGGCAGGGGGCTGGAAACACCATATATTTT,CASSFWQGAGNTIYF
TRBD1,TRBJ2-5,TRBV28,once,TGTGCCAGCAGTTTAGGACAGGGGATCGAGACCCAGTACTTC,CASSLGQGIETQYF
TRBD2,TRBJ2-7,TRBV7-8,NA,TGTGCCAGCAGCTTAGCGCCGGGAGGGACTAGCGGGGTTAGCTCCTACGAGCAGTACTTC,CASSLAPGGTSGVSSYEQYF
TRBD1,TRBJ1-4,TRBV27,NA,TGTGCCAGCAGTCTCGGGACAGGTAGAAGAAAACTGTTTTTT,CASSLGTGRRKLFF
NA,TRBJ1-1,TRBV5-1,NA,TGCGCCAGCAGCTTGTTCGGGGCAGATGAAGCTTTCTTT,CASSLFGADEAFF
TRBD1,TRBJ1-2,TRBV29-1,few,TGCAGCGTTGAAGATCAGGGGGTGGACTATGGCTACACCTTC,CSVEDQGVDYGYTF
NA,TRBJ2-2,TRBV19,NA,TGTGCCAGTAGTATAATTGTCTACGACACACACATTGGGGAGCTGTTTTTT,CASSIIVYDTHIGELFF
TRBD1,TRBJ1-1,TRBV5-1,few,TGCGCCAGCAGCTGGTCAGGGGGCACTGAAGCTTTCTTT,CASSWSGGTEAFF
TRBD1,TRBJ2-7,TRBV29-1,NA,TGCAGCGTTCGGGACAGGGTTGCTAGGAACGAGCAGTACTTC,CSVRDRVARNEQYF
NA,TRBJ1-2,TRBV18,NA,TGTGCCAGCTCACCACGATCGGGTGGGGGCTATGGCTACACCTTC,CASSPRSGGGYGYTF
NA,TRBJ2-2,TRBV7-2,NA,TGTGCCAGCAGCCTAGAAAGGGGCGGGGGCCGCACCGGGGAGCTGTTTTTT,CASSLERGGGRTGELFF
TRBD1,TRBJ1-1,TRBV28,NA,TGTGCCAGCAGTTTCCACCAGACAGGGACGAACACTGAAGCTTTCTTT,CASSFHQTGTNTEAFF
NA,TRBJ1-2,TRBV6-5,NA,TGTGCCAGCAGTTATGGGCCAGGGGATGGCTACACCTTC,CASSYGPGDGYTF
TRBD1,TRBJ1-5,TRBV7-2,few,TGTGCCAGCAGCACCCGACAGGGCGGCCAGCCCCAGCATTTT,CASSTRQGGQPQHF
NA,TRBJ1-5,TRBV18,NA,TGTGCCAGCTCACCCTCCAGCTACAGCAATCAGCCCCAGCATTTT,CASSPSSYSNQPQHF
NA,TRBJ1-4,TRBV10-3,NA,TGTGCCATCAGTGAGGGTGAAAAACTGTTTTTT,CAISEGEKLFF
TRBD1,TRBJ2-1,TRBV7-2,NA,TGTGCCAGCAGCTTAGACAGGGGGAATGAGCAGTTCTTC,CASSLDRGNEQFF
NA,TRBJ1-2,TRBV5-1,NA,TGCGCCAGCAGCTTTGGCGGGGGGCCCTATGGCTACACCTTC,CASSFGGGPYGYTF
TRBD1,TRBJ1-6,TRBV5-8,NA,TGTGCCAGCAGCGCCTCCGACAGGGGGCCTTCACCCCTCCACTTT,CASSASDRGPSPLHF
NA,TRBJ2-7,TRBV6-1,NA,TGTGCCAGCAGTGAGTTGACCGCCGCCTACGAGCAGTACTTC,CASSELTAAYEQYF
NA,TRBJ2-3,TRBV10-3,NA,TGTGCCATCAAGACCGGGACCACAGATACGCAGTATTTT,CAIKTGTTDTQYF
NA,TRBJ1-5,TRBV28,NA,TGTGCCAGCAGTTATAGTAGCAATCAGCCCCAGCATTTT,CASSYSSNQPQHF
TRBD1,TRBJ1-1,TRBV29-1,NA,TGCAGCGTTGAAGATACGCAGGGGGTGAACACTGAAGCTTTCTTT,CSVEDTQGVNTEAFF
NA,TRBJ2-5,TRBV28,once,TGTGCCGGCAAGACCGGGACGAGACAAGAGACCCAGTACTTC,CAGKTGTRQETQYF
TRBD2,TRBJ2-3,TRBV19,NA,TGTGCCAGTAAAAAGATTAGCGGGACTTATAGCACAGATACGCAGTATTTT,CASKKISGTYSTDTQYF
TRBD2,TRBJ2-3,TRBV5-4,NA,TGTGCCAGCAAAAGCGCCGGGACTAGCGGGAGACCGGATACGCAGTATTTT,CASKSAGTSGRPDTQYF
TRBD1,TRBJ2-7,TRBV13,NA,TGTGCCAGCAGCCCGAGCAGGGGGTTCGACGAGCAGTACTTC,CASSPSRGFDEQYF